This T cell receptor beta chain stems from a study of blood T cell repertoires in COVID-19 (dated by TCRdb to about 2020). Some background on the complete study: Samples covering the acute and convalescent phases of COVID-19 were provided by collaborators in the United States, Italy and Spain. Samples were obtained from the ongoing ImmuneRACE study (first 160 participants) and from about 1,300 subjects provided by 6 global collaborators. Nearly every sample came with metadata listing a de-identified subject ID, COVID-19 status, age in years and sex. The material from the prospective study consisted of cDNA or gDNA derived from T cells, B-cell-depleted T cells, or PBMCs. Where HLA class I and class II types were available, the types were taken from metadata supplied by the sample provider, not from assay-based typing. Subjects who had been exposed to COVID-19, were actively infected with it, or had recovered from it provided the deeply sampled blood TCRbeta repertoires that made up the dataset. A freely available public database, intended as a resource for researchers studying the immune response to SARS-CoV-2, is where the repertoires were released.

V is cut by 4 bases and J by 2 bases, and the space between the germline ends is 15 bases. The germline V gene encodes CDR1 SGHRS and CDR2 YFSETQ. Reading from cysteine to phenylalanine, the CDR3 counts 16 amino acids. Only the CDR3 DNA stays, 48 bases, in frame from base 1. TCRbeta CDR3 regions were amplified from genomic DNA by means of the immunoSEQ Assay, a bias-controlled multiplex PCR. Regarding the original processing steps: The number of nucleated cells in each sample was estimated by amplification of reference gene primers within the assay. Sequence reads were collapsed and filtered to measure the absolute abundance of every unique TCRbeta CDR3 rearrangement. For each sample, productive Simpson clonality was calculated as the square root of Simpson's diversity index over productive rearrangements. TCRdb holds this immuneACCESS table with in-frame rearrangements only. Some clones are missing; in checked studies, unresolved V genes explain under half, and the rest has no known cause. V and J calls and clone size follow that table, whereas D and trimming were derived from the DNA. In this sample the table shows under 250,000 clones, 80% to 90% of which occur a single time. 5.5% to 8% of the sample is taken by the ten largest.

On this clone itself: Its binding antigen is unknown. Base quality data are lacking; no much larger clone is found one base away.

Whole blood was collected in K2EDTA tubes by collaborating institutions according to the institutions' own protocols. For TCRbeta analysis, collaborator samples were shipped as frozen whole blood, as isolated PBMCs, or as DNA extracted from either sample type. Overall study results and their limits: How much clinical and demographic metadata was included differed by source and by participant, and the metadata was provided uncurated.

The sample taken for sequencing was peripheral blood. Here the chain combines TRBV5-1 and TRBJ2-2; the D gene cannot be resolved reliably. The TCR was taken from a man aged 60 to 69 with acute or convalescent COVID-19. The CDR3 here reads CASSIGHVDNTGELFF. The bases read TGCGCCAGCAGCATTGGGCACGTAGATAACACCGGGGAGCTGTTTTTT.